Listed here is a single T cell receptor beta chain. Its specificity is unknown. Germline V gene sequence: CDR1 MNHEY, CDR2 SVGEGT. Trimming pared 5 bases from V and 1 base from J, leaving 9 bases between. This CDR3 is built from 15 residues. The data were taken from a study of T cell responses to AZD1222 COVID-19 vaccine. Samples with a second dose at about 4 or about 12 weeks were pooled together. Study outcomes and limitations: It was only a handful of AZD1222 recipients who were seropositive at baseline. After two AZD1222 doses, spike-specific TCR breadth and depth rose versus day 0.

Clones were sequenced by immunoSEQ multiplex PCR, and TCRdb holds only the in-frame ones, with some missing. The sample yields tens of thousands of clones, roughly 90% seen once. The clonotype comes from an adult who received the AZD1222 COVID-19 vaccine. The chain joins TRBV6-2 or TRBV6-3 to TRBJ2-6, with D perhaps matching TRBD2 (5 bases). The source material was peripheral blood, sampled 28 days after the second AZD1222 dose. The CDR3, as DNA: TGTGCCAGCAGTCCGAGACTATCTGGGGCCAACGTCCTGACTTTC. This encodes CASSPRLSGANVLTF.